The entry below describes one T cell receptor (beta chain). Antigen specificity is unknown. CD8 cells regarded as naive lacked CD45RO, were positively chosen for CCR7, and omitted terminally differentiated effector memory CD45RA+ cells. Data came from immunoSEQ multiplex PCR; TCRdb stores just in-frame clones and leaves some out. In the table there are 2 million to 2.5 million clones, 93% of which are singletons. This record belongs to a study of shared clonotypes between healthy human individuals. Across the whole study: Sampling drew on donors who were two women and a few men aged 18 to 49. General study results and limits: Non-shared clonotypes were found to have lower generation probabilities than the clonotypes that were shared by all four of the sorted-subset donors.

The sequence came from a young man in good health. Some clones in this sample may be carry-over from other donors' samples. Sample: naive CD8+ T cells from PBMCs.

Written as DNA, the CDR3 is TGTGCCAGCAGACCCTTTGGGGGAACTAATGAAAAACTGTTTTTT. Amino acids: CASRPFGGTNEKLFF. This chain links TRBV27 with TRBJ1-4; perhaps TRBD1 as D (5 bases). The CDR3 consists of 15 residues. Trimming shortened V by 6 bases and J by 1 base, and 12 bases separated the two germline ends. Per the germline V gene, CDR1 is MNHEY and CDR2 is SMNVEV (reference sequence).